The sequence of this T cell receptor (beta chain) was determined in a study of shared clonotypes between healthy human individuals. The study's findings and limits: What rarefaction showed was incomplete sorted-subset sequencing despite large depth. Non-shared clonotypes displayed generation probabilities falling below those of clonotypes present in all four donors.

CD45RO negativity and positive selection for CCR7 defined naive CD8 cells, a population that excluded terminally differentiated effector memory CD45RA+ cells. With regard to this clone: Its antigen is not identified.

The germline V and J ends were trimmed by 0 bases and 1 base, with 6 bases remaining between them. The CDR3 is 14 residues long. Germline V gene lookup returns CDR1 ENHRY and CDR2 SYGVKD. The data were produced by immunoSEQ multiplex PCR, yet TCRdb's version contains in-frame clones alone and is incomplete. Found here are 550,000 to 600,000 clones, nearly 98% of them singletons; the top ten hold 0.25% to 0.35%. The clonotype was recovered from a man aged 25-45 years in good health. V usage is TRBV10-3 and J usage is TRBJ2-5; D unresolved. The sequenced material came from naive CD8+ T cells sorted from blood. The CDR3 sequence: CAISESVGQETQYF. Here the CDR3 DNA reads TGTGCCATCAGTGAGTCGGTCGGCCAAGAGACCCAGTACTTC.